This T cell receptor (beta chain) originates from a study of shared clonotypes between healthy human individuals. Measured with immunoSEQ multiplex PCR; TCRdb has only the in-frame clones, and not every one. The table records about 460,000 clones, roughly three quarters of them present only once. This sequence was found in a woman in her thirties or forties in good health. Some clones in this sample may be carry-over from other donors' samples. The sample comprised PBMCs.

The CDR3 region has the DNA TGTGCCAGCAGCTTATTGGAGACTGAAGCTTTCTTT. As protein: CASSLLETEAFF. The rearrangement links TRBV7-9 to TRBJ1-1; D remains unclear. The V end was cut by 2 bases, the J end by 5 bases, with 6 bases between. Per the germline V gene, CDR1 is SEHNR and CDR2 is FQNEAQ (reference sequence). There are 12 residues in the CDR3.